This TCR beta chain was observed in a study of T cell changes during pregnancy in multiple sclerosis. Data came from immunoSEQ multiplex PCR; TCRdb stores just in-frame clones and leaves some out. The sample contains 40,000 to 50,000 clones, 90% of which appear only once. This specimen was CD8+ T cells from peripheral blood mononuclear cells, taken in the first trimester of pregnancy. This TCR derives from a female donor with multiple sclerosis, enrolled in a pregnancy study.

In nucleotides, the CDR3 is TGTGCCAGCAGCGACACAGGGGTGAGGGGCTACACCTTC. This encodes CASSDTGVRGYTF. V and J are TRBV21-1 and TRBJ1-2; TRBD1, as called in the table, went unchecked against the DNA. TRBV21-1 is a documented pseudogene. The CDR3 covers 13 residues.